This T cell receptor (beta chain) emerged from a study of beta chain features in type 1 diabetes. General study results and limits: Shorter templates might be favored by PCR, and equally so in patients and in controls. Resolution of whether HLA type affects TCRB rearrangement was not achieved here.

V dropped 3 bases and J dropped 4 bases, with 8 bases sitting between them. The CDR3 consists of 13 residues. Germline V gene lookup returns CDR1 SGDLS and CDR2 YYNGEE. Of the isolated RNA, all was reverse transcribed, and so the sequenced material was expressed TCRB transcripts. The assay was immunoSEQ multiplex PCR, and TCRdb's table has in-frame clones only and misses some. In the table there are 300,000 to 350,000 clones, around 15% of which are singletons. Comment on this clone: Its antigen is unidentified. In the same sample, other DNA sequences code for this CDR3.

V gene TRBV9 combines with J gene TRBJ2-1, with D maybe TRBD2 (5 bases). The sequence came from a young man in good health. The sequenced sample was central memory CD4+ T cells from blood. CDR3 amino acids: CASSEDSYNEQFF. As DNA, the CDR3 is TGTGCCAGCAGCGAGGACTCTTACAATGAGCAGTTCTTC.